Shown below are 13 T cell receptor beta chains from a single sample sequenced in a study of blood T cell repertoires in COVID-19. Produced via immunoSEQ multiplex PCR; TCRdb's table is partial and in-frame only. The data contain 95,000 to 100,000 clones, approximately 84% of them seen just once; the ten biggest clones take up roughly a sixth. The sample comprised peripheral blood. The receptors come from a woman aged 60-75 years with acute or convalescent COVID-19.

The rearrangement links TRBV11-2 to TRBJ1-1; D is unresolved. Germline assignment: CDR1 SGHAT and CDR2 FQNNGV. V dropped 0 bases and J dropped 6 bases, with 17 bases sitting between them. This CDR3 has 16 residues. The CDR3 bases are TGTGCCAGCAGCTTAGACCTCGGTGCCCTAGTAGCTGAAGCTTTCTTT. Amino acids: CASSLDLGALVAEAFF.

The CDR3 bases are TGTGCCTGGAGTGGGGGATTCGGGACAGGGGGAGAGACCCAGTACTTC. Encoded protein: CAWSGGFGTGGETQYF. V is TRBV30 and J is TRBJ2-5, with 11 nucleotides matching TRBD1. The V gene's germline CDR1 is GTSNPN and CDR2 SVGIG (reference sequence). V was clipped by 1 base and J by 4 bases; unmatched bases: 8. The CDR3 extends over 16 amino acids.

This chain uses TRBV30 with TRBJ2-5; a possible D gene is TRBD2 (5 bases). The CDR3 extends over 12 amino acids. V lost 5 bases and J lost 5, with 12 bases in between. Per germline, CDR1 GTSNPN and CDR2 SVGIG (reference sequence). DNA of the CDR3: TGTGCCTGGGGACTTCCCCGGGAGACCCAGTACTTC. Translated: CAWGLPRETQYF.

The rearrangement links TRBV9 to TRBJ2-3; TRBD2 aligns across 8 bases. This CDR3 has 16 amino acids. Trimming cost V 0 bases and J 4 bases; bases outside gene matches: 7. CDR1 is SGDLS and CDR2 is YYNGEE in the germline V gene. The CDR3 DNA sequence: TGTGCCAGCAGCGTAGGAAATAGCGGGGCCCCAGATACGCAGTATTTT. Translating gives CASSVGNSGAPDTQYF.

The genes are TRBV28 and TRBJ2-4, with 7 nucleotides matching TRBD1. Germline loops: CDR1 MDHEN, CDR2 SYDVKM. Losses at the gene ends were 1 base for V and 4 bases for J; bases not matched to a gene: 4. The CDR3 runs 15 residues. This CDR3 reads CASSLSTGVKNIQYF. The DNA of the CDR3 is TGTGCCAGCAGTTTATCAACAGGGGTAAAAAACATTCAGTACTTC.

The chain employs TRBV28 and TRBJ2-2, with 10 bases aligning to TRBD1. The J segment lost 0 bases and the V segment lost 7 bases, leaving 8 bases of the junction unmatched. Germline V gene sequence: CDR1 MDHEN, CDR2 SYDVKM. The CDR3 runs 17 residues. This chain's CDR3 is CASKPGQGIANTGELFF. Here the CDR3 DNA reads TGTGCCAGCAAGCCGGGACAGGGGATCGCGAACACCGGGGAGCTGTTTTTT.

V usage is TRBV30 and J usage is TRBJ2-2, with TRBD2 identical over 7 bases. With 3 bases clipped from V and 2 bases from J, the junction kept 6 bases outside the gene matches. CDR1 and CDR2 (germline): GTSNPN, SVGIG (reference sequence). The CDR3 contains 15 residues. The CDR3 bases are TGTGCCTGGAGAAAGCCGGGACTAAACACCGGGGAGCTGTTTTTT. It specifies CAWRKPGLNTGELFF.

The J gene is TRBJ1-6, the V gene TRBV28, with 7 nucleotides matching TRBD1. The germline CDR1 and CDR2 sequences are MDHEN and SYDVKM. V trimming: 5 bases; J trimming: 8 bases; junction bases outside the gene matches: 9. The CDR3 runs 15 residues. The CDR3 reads CASSTDGTEDSPLHF. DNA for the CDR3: TGTGCCAGCAGTACGGATGGGACAGAGGATTCACCCCTCCACTTT.

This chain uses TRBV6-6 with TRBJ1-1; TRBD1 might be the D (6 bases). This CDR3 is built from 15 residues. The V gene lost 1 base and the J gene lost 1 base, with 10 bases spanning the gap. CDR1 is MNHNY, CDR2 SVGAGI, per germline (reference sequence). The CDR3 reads CASSYLGAENTEAFF. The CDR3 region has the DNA TGTGCCAGCAGTTACTTGGGGGCCGAGAACACTGAAGCTTTCTTT.

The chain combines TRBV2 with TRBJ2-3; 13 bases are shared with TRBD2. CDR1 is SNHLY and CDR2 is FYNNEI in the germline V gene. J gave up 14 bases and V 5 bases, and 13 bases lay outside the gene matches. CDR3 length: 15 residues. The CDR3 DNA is TGTGCCAGCAGTCCAGATCTGACTAGCGGGGGGATTCGGTATTTT. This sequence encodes CASSPDLTSGGIRYF.

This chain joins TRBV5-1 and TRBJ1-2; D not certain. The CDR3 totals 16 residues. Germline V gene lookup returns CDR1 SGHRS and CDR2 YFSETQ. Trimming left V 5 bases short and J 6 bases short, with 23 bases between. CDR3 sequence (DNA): TGCGCCAGCAGGTCTGGTGGGTCAAGCGTCAAGGATGGCTACACCTTC. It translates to CASRSGGSSVKDGYTF. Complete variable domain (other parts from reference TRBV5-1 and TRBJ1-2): KAGVTQTPRYLIKTRGQQVTLSCSPISGHRSVSWYQQTPGQGLQFLFEYFSETQRNKGNFPGRFSGRQFSNSRSEMNVSTLELGDSALYLCASRSGGSSVKDGYTFGSGTRLTVV.

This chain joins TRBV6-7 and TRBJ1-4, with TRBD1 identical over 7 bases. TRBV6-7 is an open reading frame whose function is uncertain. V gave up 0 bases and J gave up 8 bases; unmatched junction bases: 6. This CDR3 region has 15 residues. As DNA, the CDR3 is TGTGCCAGCAGTTACTCGAACAGGGGTGAGGAAAAACTGTTTTTT. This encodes CASSYSNRGEEKLFF.

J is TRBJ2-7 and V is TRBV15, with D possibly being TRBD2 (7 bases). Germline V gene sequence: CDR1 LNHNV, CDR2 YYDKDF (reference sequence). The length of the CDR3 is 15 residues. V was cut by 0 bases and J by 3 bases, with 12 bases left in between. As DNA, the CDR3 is TGTGCCACCAGCAGAGATGGGGGGGCCAGCTACGAGCAGTACTTC. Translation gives CATSRDGGASYEQYF. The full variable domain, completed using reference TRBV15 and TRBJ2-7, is DAMVIQNPRYQVTQFGKPVTLSCSQTLNHNVMYWYQQKSSQAPKLLFHYYDKDFNNEADTPDNFQSRRPNTSFCFLDIRSPGLGDTAMYLCATSRDGGASYEQYFGPGTRLTVT.